These T cell receptor beta chains were read from a single sample in a study of T-cell memory formation after mild COVID-19. TCRdb reanalysed the 5' RACE reads using MiXCR and keeps one entry per CDR3 protein. The table includes roughly 170,000 distinct CDR3 sequences, under 20% detected once. The material sequenced was PBMCs or a T cell subset sorted from them (not recorded which). The receptors come from a man aged 18 to 30 who had mild COVID-19 (a few samples of this study predate the infection). Cell type and time point are not known. Each CDR3 is given with its conserved first and last residue. A D gene is named only where the DNA matches it firmly. Clone size is shown for a subset of rows, as once, few, many or a class of expanded clone.

v_call,j_call,clone_size,d_call,cdr3_nt,cdr3_aa
TRBV5-4,TRBJ2-1,.,TRBD1,TGTGCCAGCAGCTTCGGGACAGGGGTCTACAATGAGCAGTTCTTC,CASSFGTGVYNEQFF
TRBV29-1,TRBJ1-1,.,.,TGCAGCGCCCAACGCGTAGGAGGCGGGACTGAAGCTTTCTTT,CSAQRVGGGTEAFF
TRBV4-2,TRBJ2-1,few,TRBD2,TGTGCCAGCAGCCAAGATATTAGCGGGGCCTACAATGAGCAGTTCTTC,CASSQDISGAYNEQFF
TRBV7-9,TRBJ1-1,few,.,TGTGCCAGCATCCGGGGAGTTGAGACTGAAGCTTTCTTT,CASIRGVETEAFF
TRBV4-3,TRBJ1-6,many,.,TGCGCCAGCAGCCAAATTCAGGGGCCAAGGGATTCACCCCTCCACTTT,CASSQIQGPRDSPLHF
TRBV27,TRBJ1-5,.,.,TGTGCCAGCAGTTTAGTACCGAGCAATCAGCCCCAGCATTTT,CASSLVPSNQPQHF
TRBV29-1,TRBJ1-1,.,.,TGCAGCGTTTTCTGGCAGTTGAACACTGAAGCTTTCTTT,CSVFWQLNTEAFF
TRBV7-9,TRBJ1-2,.,.,TGTGCCAGCAGCACCCTGGGGGTGTATGGCTACACCTTC,CASSTLGVYGYTF
TRBV2,TRBJ2-7,few,.,TGTGCCAGCAGGCGGGAATCCTACGAGCAGTACTTC,CASRRESYEQYF
TRBV18,TRBJ2-7,.,.,TGTGCCAGCTCACCAATGGGGGAGCGCGAGCAGTACTTC,CASSPMGEREQYF
TRBV5-1,TRBJ1-6,.,TRBD1,TGCGCCAGCAGCTCGGACAGGGGGAGCTCCTATAATTCACCCCTCCACTTT,CASSSDRGSSYNSPLHF